This paragraph reports one T cell receptor beta chain. The antigen is not known. TCRdb passed the reads through MiXCR, listing each CDR3 protein once. Of a few hundred thousand distinct CDR3 sequences in the sample, roughly a sixth were seen once. Germline V gene sequence: CDR1 KGHSH, CDR2 LQKENI. V trimming: 6 bases; J trimming: 4 bases; junction bases outside the gene matches: 6. The CDR3 totals 14 residues. This record comes from a study of T cell repertoires in cytomegalovirus infection. Study summary: Public TCR beta signatures were indicative of both CMV infection and a matching HLA type.

Study outcomes and limitations: Frequencies of public TCR beta families were cumulated, and this identified carriers of CMV plus the relevant HLA. In two of eight donors, the top clonotype was HLA-C-restricted CMV-specific.

The receptor was isolated from a human donor in good health (CMV status not recorded). Some clones in this sample may be carry-over from other donors' samples. V is TRBV18 and J is TRBJ2-7, with TRBD1 identical over 10 bases. Sequenced material: PBMCs. The DNA of the CDR3 is TGTGCCAGCTCTATCGGGACAGGGGAATACGAGCAGTACTTC. The encoded protein is CASSIGTGEYEQYF.